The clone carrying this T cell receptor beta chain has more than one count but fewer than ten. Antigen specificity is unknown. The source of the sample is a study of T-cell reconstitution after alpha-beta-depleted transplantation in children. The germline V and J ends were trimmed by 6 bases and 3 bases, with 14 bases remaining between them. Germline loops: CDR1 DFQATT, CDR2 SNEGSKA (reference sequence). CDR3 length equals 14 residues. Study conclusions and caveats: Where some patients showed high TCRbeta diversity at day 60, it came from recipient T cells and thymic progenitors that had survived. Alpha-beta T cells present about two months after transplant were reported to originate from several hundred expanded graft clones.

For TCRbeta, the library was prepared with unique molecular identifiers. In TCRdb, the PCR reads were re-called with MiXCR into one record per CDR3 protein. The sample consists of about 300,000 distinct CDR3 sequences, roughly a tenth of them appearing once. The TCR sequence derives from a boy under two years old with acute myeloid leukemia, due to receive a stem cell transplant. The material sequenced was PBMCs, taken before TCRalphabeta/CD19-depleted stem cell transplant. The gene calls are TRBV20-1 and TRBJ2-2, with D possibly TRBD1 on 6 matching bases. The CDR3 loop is CSAGTGKDTGELFF. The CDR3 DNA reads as TGCAGTGCAGGAACAGGGAAGGACACCGGGGAGCTGTTTTTT.